The 18 T cell receptor beta chains below come from one sample, sequenced in a study of spatial heterogeneity in lung cancer. The study's findings and limits: Higher tumor mutation counts went along with higher counts of expanded intratumoral alpha and beta TCRs.

Time point noted: sample taken at primary tumor resection. TCRdb passed the 5' RACE reads through MiXCR, listing each CDR3 protein once. This table holds 10,000 or so distinct CDR3 sequences, approximately 8% found once. These receptors have no known antigen. Sequences were derived from lung tumor tissue, sampled at surgery. These TCRs come from a male donor with early-stage non-small cell lung cancer.

The rearrangement links TRBV29-1 to TRBJ2-7; no clear D gene. The CDR3 is made up of 11 amino acids. Trimming cost V 0 bases and J 6 bases, with 6 bases left between them. CDR1 is SQVTM and CDR2 is ANQGSEA in the germline V gene. The CDR3 sequence: CSVEDPTEQYF. The CDR3 DNA reads as TGCAGCGTTGAAGACCCCACCGAGCAGTACTTC.

At least ten counts were recorded for this clonotype. The chain combines TRBV19 with TRBJ2-2; TRBD1 matches at 10 bases. V shed 10 bases, J shed 4 bases, and the junction held 3 bases outside the gene matches. CDR1 and CDR2 (germline): LNHDA, SQIVND (reference sequence). The CDR3 extends over 13 amino acids. The chain's CDR3 is CATTGGVTGELFF. CDR3 DNA: TGTGCCACGACAGGGGGCGTCACCGGGGAGCTGTTTTTT.

This clonotype has a handful of counts. The gene calls are TRBV28 and TRBJ2-3, with 10 bases identical to TRBD2. There are 15 residues in the CDR3. The V gene's germline CDR1 is MDHEN and CDR2 SYDVKM. J lost 3 bases, V lost 8 bases, and 8 bases had no gene match. CDR3 protein: CASFSSGRGTDTQYF. The CDR3 nucleotides are TGTGCCAGCTTTTCTAGCGGGAGAGGAACAGATACGCAGTATTTT.

This clonotype was picked up a small number of times. The chain uses TRBV10-3 and TRBJ2-3; 10 nucleotides match TRBD1. The germline CDR1 and CDR2 sequences are ENHRY and SYGVKD. Trimming took 4 bases from V and 7 from J; bases not matched to a gene: 8. CDR3 size: 15 residues. The CDR3 sequence is CAISVSGTGAHTQYF. The CDR3 nucleotides read TGTGCCATCAGTGTATCCGGGACAGGGGCTCATACGCAGTATTTT.

By sample share, this clonotype is medium-sized. The rearrangement joins TRBV7-2 to TRBJ1-1; D call uncertain. The germline gives CDR1 SGHTA, CDR2 FQGNSA. Trimming took 1 base from V and 1 from J, leaving 13 bases between them. This CDR3 spans 16 amino acids. In nucleotides, the CDR3 is TGTGCCAGCAGCTTAGAAGGCAGCCGTCCGAACACTGAAGCTTTCTTT. This translates into CASSLEGSRPNTEAFF.

The table lists this clonotype with many counts. The chain uses TRBV21-1 and TRBJ1-5. TRBV21-1 has pseudogene status. The CDR3 consists of 16 residues. The CDR3 spells CASSKGCTFDYQPQHF. CDR3 sequence (DNA): TGTGCCAGCAGCAAAGGTTGTACGTTTGATTATCAGCCCCAGCATTTT.

This clonotype was observed many times. V gene TRBV2 combines with J gene TRBJ1-5; D is unclear. Germline assignment: CDR1 SNHLY and CDR2 FYNNEI. V was clipped by 4 bases and J by 4 bases, with 14 bases between them. The CDR3 extends over 15 amino acids. CDR3 nucleotide sequence: TGTGCCAGCAGTGGAGGCCAGCTAAATAATCAGCCCCAGCATTTT. This codes for CASSGGQLNNQPQHF.

This clonotype was counted only a few times. This sequence joins TRBV11-2 and TRBJ2-1; no reliable D call. The germline V gene has CDR1 SGHAT and CDR2 FQNNGV. V was cut by 5 bases and J by 0 bases, with 14 bases left in between. There are 16 residues in the CDR3. CDR3 loop: CASSLDSARSYNEQFF. In DNA form, the CDR3 reads TGTGCCAGCAGCCTTGACTCCGCCCGCTCCTACAATGAGCAGTTCTTC.

This clonotype was observed a handful of times. The chain is built from TRBV7-6 and TRBJ2-5, with 9 bases aligning to TRBD1. Trimming took 4 bases from V and 0 from J; bases not matched to a gene: 6. CDR3 size: 16 residues. Germline CDR1 and CDR2: SGHVS and FNYEAQ. CDR3 amino acids: CASSSWTGDDQETQYF. The DNA of the CDR3 is TGTGCCAGCAGCTCTTGGACAGGGGACGACCAAGAGACCCAGTACTTC.

This clonotype appeared many times. The chain combines TRBV20-1 with TRBJ2-5, with 8 bases lining up with TRBD2. J gave up 2 bases and V 5 bases, and 10 bases lay outside the gene matches. The CDR3 extends over 15 amino acids. Germline V gene sequence: CDR1 DFQATT, CDR2 SNEGSKA (reference sequence). The CDR3 reads CSAGAGAGAQETQYF. The CDR3 coding sequence is TGCAGTGCTGGGGCCGGAGCGGGGGCACAAGAGACCCAGTACTTC.

This clonotype appeared many times. DNA for the CDR3: TGCAGCGTTGAAGGGACTAGAGGCGCCAATGAGCAGTTCTTC. It is translated as CSVEGTRGANEQFF. This chain joins TRBV29-1 and TRBJ2-1; 7 bases are shared with TRBD2. Losses at the gene ends were 1 base for V and 6 bases for J; bases not matched to a gene: 6. This CDR3 has 14 amino acids. Per germline, CDR1 SQVTM and CDR2 ANQGSEA.

Ten or more counts support this clonotype. This sequence joins TRBV20-1 and TRBJ1-1, with a tentative D call TRBD1 (5 bases). CDR3 size: 15 residues. Germline CDR1 DFQATT, CDR2 SNEGSKA (reference sequence). V dropped 3 bases and J dropped 2 bases, with 16 bases sitting between them. The CDR3 region has the DNA TGCAGTGCTAGGGCTCGGGGCAGAGAAAACACTGAAGCTTTCTTT. Amino acids: CSARARGRENTEAFF.

In this sample, this clonotype turned up many times. The rearrangement links TRBV6-5 to TRBJ2-7, with D tentatively TRBD1 or TRBD2 (5 bases each). V lost 5 bases and J 5 bases, leaving 19 bases between the germline ends. This CDR3 is built from 15 residues. Germline lookup yields CDR1 MNHEY and CDR2 SVGAGI. The CDR3 nucleotides read TGTGCCAGCAGTAAGGGACCGCTTTTCGAGAACGAGCAGTACTTC. This codes for CASSKGPLFENEQYF.

This clonotype is deemed medium-sized. The rearrangement links TRBV30 to TRBJ2-7; TRBD1 aligns across 7 bases. The V gene's germline CDR1 is GTSNPN and CDR2 SVGIG (reference sequence). The CDR3 totals 13 residues. With V trimmed by 3 bases and J by 3 bases, 5 bases remained unmatched. CDR3 DNA: TGTGCCTGGAGCGGACAGGACCTCTACGAGCAGTACTTC. It encodes CAWSGQDLYEQYF.

The chain has TRBV20-1 and TRBJ1-5; no clear D gene. This CDR3 spans 13 amino acids. From germline, CDR1 is DFQATT and CDR2 SNEGSKA (reference sequence). Here the CDR3 reads CSLLDKINQPQHF. The CDR3 nucleotides read TGCAGCTTACTTGACAAGATAAATCAGCCCCAGCATTTT.

There are many counts of this clonotype. V is TRBV9 and J is TRBJ2-1; D uncertain. V dropped 0 bases and J dropped 6 bases, with 7 bases sitting between them. The CDR3 contains 13 residues. The germline V gene encodes CDR1 SGDLS and CDR2 YYNGEE. The CDR3 DNA reads as TGTGCCAGCAGCGTAGGGGCTATCAATGAGCAGTTCTTC. Encoded protein: CASSVGAINEQFF.

There are a few counts of this clonotype. This chain links TRBV10-1 with TRBJ2-7; D is unresolved. The CDR3 contains 12 residues. Trimming stripped 3 bases from V and 4 bases from J, with 7 bases between. The V gene's germline CDR1 is WNHNN and CDR2 SYGVQD (reference sequence). Here the CDR3 reads CASSDNSYEQYF. The CDR3 DNA reads TGCGCCAGCAGTGACAACAGTTACGAGCAGTACTTC.

This clonotype was recorded at least ten times. The chain joins TRBV29-1 to TRBJ1-5; D remains ambiguous. Germline assignment: CDR1 SQVTM and CDR2 ANQGSEA. V lost 5 bases and J lost 0, with 14 bases in between. The length of the CDR3 is 15 residues. CDR3 coding DNA: TGCAGCGTTCTCGGCGGGCGGGATAGCAATCAGCCCCAGCATTTT. Residues: CSVLGGRDSNQPQHF.